Listed below are T cell receptor beta chains from one sample, sequenced in a study of tumor and adjacent non-tumor tissue in lung cancer. TCRdb passed the multiplex PCR reads through MiXCR, listing each CDR3 protein once. This sample has roughly 76,000 distinct CDR3 sequences, with around 70% found just once. The sample comprised lung tumor tissue. These receptors originate from a woman aged 70-85 years with non-small cell lung cancer. CDR3s include the opening cysteine and the closing phenylalanine or tryptophan. The D gene is left open where the match is weak.

D gene	V gene	J gene	CDR3 length	CDR3 protein
TRBD1	TRBV5-1	TRBJ1-4	17	CASSLGTDRARNEKLFF
NA	TRBV29-1	TRBJ2-5	15	CSVEGGRAYQETQYF
TRBD1	TRBV9	TRBJ1-1	14	CASSVSDRGTEALF
TRBD2	TRBV28	TRBJ2-7	18	CASSFSGLAGAKDYGQYF
TRBD2	TRBV20-1	TRBJ2-2	17	CSARDDSGNANIGELFF
NA	TRBV10-3	TRBJ2-5	15	CAISETTRGKETQYF
TRBD1	TRBV11-3	TRBJ2-3	15	CASSFIGGAGDTQYF
TRBD1	TRBV12-3/TRBV12-4	TRBJ2-3	14	CATSTGGRADKQYF
TRBD2	TRBV29-1	TRBJ2-3	15	CGTGGLAEAGDTQYF
TRBD2	TRBV20-1	TRBJ2-3	13	CSAGRGYTDTLYF
NA	TRBV9	TRBJ2-1	14	CASSPRGDLNEQFF
NA	TRBV20-1	TRBJ2-3	14	CSAGTGLDADTQYF
TRBD2	TRBV6-5	TRBJ2-1	21	CASSPSLTELAGTRYYNEQFF
TRBD2	TRBV29-1	TRBJ2-3	15	CSVALAGESTNTQYF
NA	TRBV28	TRBJ2-1	16	CASSLVLGLAYNEQFF
NA	TRBV6-5	TRBJ1-1	15	CDSSSRPPRGSEAFF
TRBD1	TRBV28	TRBJ1-1	16	CASNFKAGGWGTEAFF
NA	TRBV4-1	TRBJ2-5	13	CASSLGYSKTQYF
NA	TRBV6-5	TRBJ2-5	16	CASTYSFGEGEETQYF
TRBD1	TRBV4-1	TRBJ1-2	15	CASSQAVTGVYGYTF
TRBD1	TRBV29-1	TRBJ2-4	15	CSVTGDRVAENIQYF
NA	TRBV12-3/TRBV12-4	TRBJ1-4	14	CGSGPRLIGEKLFF
TRBD1	TRBV6-5	TRBJ1-1	17	CASSYSRTGGLNTEAFF
TRBD2	TRBV4-1	TRBJ2-1	16	CASSLVSGRALDEQFF
NA	TRBV4-1	TRBJ2-2	15	CSSSRPLGAIGELFF
NA	TRBV30	TRBJ1-2	14	CAWGYRARRRGYTF
NA	TRBV24-1	TRBJ1-5	14	CATSNLSINRPQHF
NA	TRBV28	TRBJ2-3	16	CASMLGLVDSIDTQYF
NA	TRBV5-1	TRBJ1-1	13	CASSWSVYTEAFF
NA	TRBV6-5	TRBJ1-5	14	CASSPDGVGQPQHF
TRBD1	TRBV5-5	TRBJ2-5	15	CASSPGQGTQETQYF
TRBD1	TRBV24-1	TRBJ2-1	11	CATGGLDEQFF
NA	TRBV28	TRBJ1-4	15	CASSLLIGSKEKPFF
NA	TRBV11-2	TRBJ2-5	15	CARSPGGTVQETQYF
TRBD2	TRBV6-5	TRBJ2-1	18	CASSYSVAGGCFYNEQFF
NA	TRBV12-3/TRBV12-4	TRBJ2-1	15	CASSVFAGPYNEQFF
TRBD2	TRBV4-2	TRBJ2-1	16	CARSQDGLAGYNEQFF
NA	TRBV10-2	TRBJ2-7	14	CGSSESGDSGEHYF
NA	TRBV28	TRBJ2-2	14	CASNLGTVPGELLF
NA	TRBV20-1	TRBJ2-7	17	CSTRDFGGLGSVYEQYF
NA	TRBV20-1	TRBJ2-5	16	CNATPARGAIEETQYF
TRBD1	TRBV10-2	TRBJ1-5	16	CASTMGKGGHSQPQHF
TRBD1	TRBV12-3/TRBV12-4	TRBJ2-7	14	CASSLDRTHHEQYF